This note documents a single TCR beta chain sequence. Clones were sequenced by immunoSEQ multiplex PCR, and TCRdb holds only the in-frame ones, with some missing. The data show roughly 150,000 clones, around 85% seen once. Ages ranged from roughly 18 to 95 years, with residence in about two dozen US areas. Clinical history reported by participants formed the basis on which cohorts were assigned. These data come from a study of blood T cell repertoires in COVID-19. Study details: Acute and convalescent COVID-19 samples came from the United States, Italy and Spain. Sources were T cells, B-cell-depleted T cells, or PBMCs; the material itself was cDNA or gDNA.

V was pared by 9 bases and J by 0 bases, with 11 bases between. CDR1 and CDR2 from the germline V gene are MNHEY and SMNVEV (reference sequence). The CDR3 sequence is 13 residues long. Material: PBMCs or T cells enriched from blood (not recorded which). This TCR was recovered from a woman in her thirties or forties with acute COVID-19. The chain uses TRBV27 and TRBJ1-1; TRBD1 is a possible D gene (6 bases). The CDR3 loop reads CASWTVMNTEAFF. CDR3 DNA: TGTGCCAGTTGGACAGTCATGAACACTGAAGCTTTCTTT.